What follows describes a single TCR beta chain. This CDR3 region has 18 residues. The germline V and J ends were trimmed by 6 bases and 0 bases, with 22 bases remaining between them. Per the germline V gene, CDR1 is SGHRS and CDR2 is YFSETQ. The sample comes from a study of blood T cell repertoires in COVID-19. Here immunoSEQ multiplex PCR was the method, and the copy in TCRdb shows in-frame clones only, minus some. The table has about 260,000 clones, around nine tenths seen once. The receptor's source is a man in his forties or fifties who had recovered from COVID-19. This chain joins TRBV5-1 and TRBJ1-3, with D possibly matching TRBD1 (5 bases). The sequenced material came from peripheral blood. The CDR3 region has the DNA TGCGCCAGCACCCCGACCCGACCGGGGGGAATCTCTGGAAACACCATATATTTT. This translates into CASTPTRPGGISGNTIYF.